These 8 T cell receptor beta chains were all obtained from the same sample, sequenced in a study of Ad26.COV2.S vaccination and SARS-CoV-2 variants. Measured with immunoSEQ multiplex PCR; TCRdb has only the in-frame clones, and not every one. Of about 350,000 clones detected, less than 90% appear once; the ten largest clones hold around 11%. Treatment described: about 20 received Ad26.COV2.S at low or high dose, single or two shots; 5 received placebo; per-sample allocation not given. The investigators took samples on day 63 after the first vaccine or placebo injection. Specimen: peripheral blood, collected in a trial of Ad26.COV2.S vaccine versus placebo. The receptors originated from a person between 18 and 60 years old who received the Ad26.COV2.S COVID-19 vaccine or a placebo.

CDR3 sequence: CASSIDGPGRILNYGYTF. The CDR3 DNA reads TGTGCCAGTAGTATAGATGGGCCAGGGAGGATACTGAACTATGGCTACACCTTC. The chain combines TRBV19 with TRBJ1-2, with a weak D call TRBD1 (5 bases). Trimming took 0 bases from V and 2 from J, leaving 19 bases between them. The CDR3 consists of 18 residues. Germline assignment: CDR1 LNHDA and CDR2 SQIVND (reference sequence).

The chain is built from TRBV19 and TRBJ2-7; a possible D gene is TRBD1 (6 bases). Trimming cost V 6 bases and J 4 bases, with 16 bases left between them. From germline, CDR1 is LNHDA and CDR2 SQIVND (reference sequence). The length of the CDR3 is 14 residues. The chain's CDR3 is CASSPRDTEYEQYF. The DNA of the CDR3 is TGTGCCAGTAGCCCCCGGGACACAGAATACGAGCAGTACTTC. The variable domain in full, with the rest retrieved from reference TRBV19 and TRBJ2-7, is DGGITQSPKYLFRKEGQNVTLSCEQNLNHDAMYWYRQDPGQGLRLIYYSQIVNDFQKGDIAEGYSVSREKKESFPLTVTSAQKNPTAFYLCASSPRDTEYEQYFGPGTRLTVT.

This clone was detected only a few times. V gene TRBV10-2 combines with J gene TRBJ1-5, with TRBD1 as a possible D gene (5 bases). Trimming stripped 3 bases from V and 9 bases from J, with 18 bases between. This CDR3 is built from 15 residues. Germline CDR1 is WSHSY and CDR2 is SAAADI. CDR3 in amino acids: CASSEIGGDQGPQHF. In DNA, the CDR3 is TGCGCCAGCAGTGAAATCGGGGGGGACCAGGGGCCCCAGCATTTT.

V usage is TRBV7-2 and J usage is TRBJ2-5; weak D call: TRBD2 (5 bases). The CDR3 consists of 12 residues. Trimming took off 5 bases at V and 9 bases at J, with 13 bases between the two ends. Germline CDR1 reads SGHTA; CDR2 reads FQGNSA. The CDR3 here is CASSPELRAQYF. CDR3 nucleotides: TGTGCCAGCAGCCCCGAGTTGAGGGCCCAGTACTTC.

The V gene is TRBV4-2, the J gene TRBJ2-7, with D hard to call. Looked up from germline, CDR1 is LGHNA and CDR2 is YNFKEQ. Trimming shortened V by 1 base and J by 1 base, and 17 bases separated the two germline ends. The CDR3 loop spans 17 amino acids. CDR3 bases: TGTGCCAGCAGCCAAGGGGCAACTGCCCTTATTTCCTACGAGCAGTACTTC. Protein product: CASSQGATALISYEQYF.

The V and J genes are TRBV19 and TRBJ1-1; D unclear. The CDR3 covers 14 residues. V was trimmed by 7 bases and J by 3 bases, leaving 15 bases between them. Germline CDR1 is LNHDA and CDR2 is SQIVND (reference sequence). The CDR3 DNA follows: TGTGCCAGTACCATATACTCCCGGGACACTGAAGCTTTCTTT. Protein product: CASTIYSRDTEAFF.

The J gene is TRBJ1-1, the V gene TRBV5-1; a possible D gene is TRBD1 (6 bases). Germline V CDR1 and CDR2: SGHRS, YFSETQ. The ends were cut back, 3 bases at V and 0 bases at J, with 18 bases in the middle. This CDR3 contains 17 residues. CDR3 in amino acids: CASSSRGHGYMNTEAFF. The CDR3 DNA reads TGCGCCAGCAGCTCCCGGGGGCATGGATACATGAACACTGAAGCTTTCTTT.

This clone showed up just a few times. Here the CDR3 DNA reads TGCAGCGCTGCGGACTCCCCCGCCTACGAGCAGTACTTC. It translates to CSAADSPAYEQYF. The rearrangement joins TRBV29-1 to TRBJ2-7; TRBD2 might be the D (5 bases). The CDR3 is 13 residues long. V shed 7 bases and J shed 2 bases, with 15 bases lying between them. Germline CDR1 SQVTM, CDR2 ANQGSEA.